This T cell receptor beta chain derives from a study of blood T cells in healthy people across ages. This clonotype occurred a few times. The antigen remains undetermined. Study-wide results and caveats: Possibly confounding the expanded clonotype changes was the fact that donor CMV status was unknown.

V dropped 3 bases and J dropped 4 bases, with 13 bases sitting between them. This CDR3 is built from 14 residues. Germline assignment: CDR1 MNHNS and CDR2 SASEGT. With a J-beta primer mix and a sample-barcoded 5' primer, a second PCR ran roughly 6 to 11 cycles. TCRdb re-called the 5' RACE reads with MiXCR, one entry per CDR3 protein. The sample includes hundreds of thousands of distinct CDR3 sequences, about a quarter seen only once; the top ten take 3% to 4.5%. Total RNA extracted from each sample amounted to at least 6 micrograms. The same sample was also used in a study of T cells of mothers and their children. That report adds: cDNA was made from all extracted RNA, approximately 1.4 ug per 15 ul. Researchers found no T cell clones that were persistent and microchimeric.

The sequence came from a boy aged 2 to 10 in good health. The sample was blood. The chain employs TRBV6-1 and TRBJ2-7, with a possible D match to TRBD2 (7 bases). The CDR3 DNA reads TGTGCCAGCAGTGACCCCGGGGGGCCTTACGAGCAGTACTTC. Protein product: CASSDPGGPYEQYF.